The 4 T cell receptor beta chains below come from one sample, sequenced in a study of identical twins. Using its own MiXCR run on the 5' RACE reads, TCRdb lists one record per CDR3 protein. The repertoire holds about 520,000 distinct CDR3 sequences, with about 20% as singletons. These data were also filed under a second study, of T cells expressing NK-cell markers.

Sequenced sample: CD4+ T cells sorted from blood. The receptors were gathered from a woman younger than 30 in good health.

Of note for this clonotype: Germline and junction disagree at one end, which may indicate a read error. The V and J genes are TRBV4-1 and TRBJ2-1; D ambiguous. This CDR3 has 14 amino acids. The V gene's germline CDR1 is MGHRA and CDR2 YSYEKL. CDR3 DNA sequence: TGCGCCAGCAGCCAAGTTGCTCCGGACCACCGAATAGTCTTC. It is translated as CASSQVAPDHRIVF.

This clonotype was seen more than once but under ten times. CDR3 coding DNA: TGTGCCAGCAGCTTGGACGGGACCGGTGAGCAGTACTTC. It specifies CASSLDGTGEQYF. The chain employs TRBV5-4 and TRBJ2-7, with D tentatively TRBD1 or TRBD2 (5 bases each). Germline V lookup: CDR1 SGHNT, CDR2 YYREEE (reference sequence). CDR3 size: 13 residues. The germline V and J ends were trimmed by 0 bases and 7 bases, with 11 bases remaining between them.

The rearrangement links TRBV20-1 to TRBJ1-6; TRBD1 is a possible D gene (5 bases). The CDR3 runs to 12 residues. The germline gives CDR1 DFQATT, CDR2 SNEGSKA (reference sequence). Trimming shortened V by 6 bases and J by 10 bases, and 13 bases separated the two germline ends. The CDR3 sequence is CSALDSGSPLHF. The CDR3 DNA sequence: TGCAGTGCCCTTGACAGCGGCTCACCCCTCCACTTT.

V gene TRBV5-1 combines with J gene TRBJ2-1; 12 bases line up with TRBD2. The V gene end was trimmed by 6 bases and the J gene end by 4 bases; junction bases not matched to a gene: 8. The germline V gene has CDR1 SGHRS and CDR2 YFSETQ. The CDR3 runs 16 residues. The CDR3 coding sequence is TGCGCCAGCATGAGACGGACTAGCGGGACTTACAATGAGCAGTTCTTC. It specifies CASMRRTSGTYNEQFF. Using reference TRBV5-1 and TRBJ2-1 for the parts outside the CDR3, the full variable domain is KAGVTQTPRYLIKTRGQQVTLSCSPISGHRSVSWYQQTPGQGLQFLFEYFSETQRNKGNFPGRFSGRQFSNSRSEMNVSTLELGDSALYLCASMRRTSGTYNEQFFGPGTRLTVL.